The sequence of this T cell receptor (beta chain) was determined in a study of CD8 T cells in ankylosing spondylitis. Turning to this clonotype: Its antigen remains unidentified. A read error may explain this, as a much larger clone is one base away.

The CDR3 length is 15 residues. Germline V lookup: CDR1 MNHNS, CDR2 SASEGT. Whole-study results and caveats: CD8+ by phenotype, disease-linked clones were relatively rare in peripheral blood. Characteristic of ankylosing spondylitis blood, it appeared, was a TCR beta motif comprising about eight highly homologous variants. Matched ankylosing spondylitis synovial fluid reportedly contained a significantly enriched population of disease-linked clones.

The authors made TCR beta libraries by quantitative 5'-RACE with molecular barcodes. TCRdb called the 5' RACE reads again in MiXCR, with one record for every CDR3 protein. The sample contains hundreds of thousands of distinct CDR3 sequences, roughly 26% of which appear only once. The sequence came from a male donor with ankylosing spondylitis or in good health (not recorded which). The genes are TRBV6-1 and TRBJ1-1; TRBD1 might be the D (6 bases). The sequencing sample was made of blood, either unsorted or a sorted T cell fraction (not recorded which). This CDR3 is CACSPTSDRNTEAFF. The CDR3 nucleotides are TGTGCCTGCAGTCCTACGTCGGACAGGAACACTGAAGCTTTCTTT.